This TCR beta chain was obtained from a study of tissue T cells after allogeneic stem cell transplantation. Assay used: immunoSEQ multiplex PCR; TCRdb lists only in-frame clones, some missing. The data hold around 6,500 clones, with approximately 45% observed a single time. The time point here: mouse harvest day 7 after allogeneic transplant. The graft held 10^6 splenic CD5+ T cells and 10^7 T-cell-depleted bone marrow cells. This mouse GVHD model was MHC-mismatched B6 to BALB/c, profiled day 7 or 14. Of note for this clone: The genes are named according to mouse.

The receptor's source is a female BALB/c mouse given C57BL/6 T cells with graft-versus-host disease after an allogeneic hematopoietic cell transplant. Sequencing was performed on gut tissue.

CDR3 DNA, as far as it was read: TGTGCAAGCAGCTTAGATCCTGGGGACCAAGACACCCAGTAC. Translation gives CASSLDPGDQDTQY. The whole CDR3 sequence is CASSLDPGDQDTQYF. The chain has TRBV16 and TRBJ2-5; the D gene is possibly TRBD2 (6 bases). The read comes to an end 1 residue before the CDR3 does, leaving the germline J gene to fill in the end. V gave up 0 bases and J gave up 1 base, with 8 bases separating them. CDR1 is SGHSA and CDR2 is FRNQAP in the germline V gene. The CDR3 has 15 residues.